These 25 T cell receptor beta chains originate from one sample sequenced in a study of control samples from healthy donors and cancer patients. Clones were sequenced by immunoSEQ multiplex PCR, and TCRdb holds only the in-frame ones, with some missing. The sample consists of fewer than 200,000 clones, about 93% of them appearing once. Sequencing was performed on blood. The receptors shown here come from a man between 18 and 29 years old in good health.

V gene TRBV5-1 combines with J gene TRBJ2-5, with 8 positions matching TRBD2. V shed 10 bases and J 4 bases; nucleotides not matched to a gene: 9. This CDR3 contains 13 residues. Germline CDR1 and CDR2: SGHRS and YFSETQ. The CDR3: CASRGDSGETQYF. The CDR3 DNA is TGCGCCTCGCGGGGGGACTCGGGAGAGACCCAGTACTTC.

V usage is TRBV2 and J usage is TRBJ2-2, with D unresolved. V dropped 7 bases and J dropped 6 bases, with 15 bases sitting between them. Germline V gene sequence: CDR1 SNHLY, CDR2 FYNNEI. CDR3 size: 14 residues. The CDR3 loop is CASIFRMGSGELFF. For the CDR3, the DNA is TGTGCCAGCATCTTTCGGATGGGGTCCGGGGAGCTGTTTTTT. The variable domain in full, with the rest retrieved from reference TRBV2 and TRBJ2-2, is EPEVTQTPSHQVTQMGQEVILRCVPISNHLYFYWYRQILGQKVEFLVSFYNNEISEKSEIFDDQFSVERPDGSNFTLKIRSTKLEDSAMYFCASIFRMGSGELFFGEGSRLTVL.

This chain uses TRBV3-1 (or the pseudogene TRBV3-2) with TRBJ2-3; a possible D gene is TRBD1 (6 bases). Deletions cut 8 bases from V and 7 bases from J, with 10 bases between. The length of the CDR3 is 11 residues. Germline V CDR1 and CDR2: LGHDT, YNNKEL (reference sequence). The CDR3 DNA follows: TGTGCCAGCGGGACATCTTATACGCAGTATTTT. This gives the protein CASGTSYTQYF.

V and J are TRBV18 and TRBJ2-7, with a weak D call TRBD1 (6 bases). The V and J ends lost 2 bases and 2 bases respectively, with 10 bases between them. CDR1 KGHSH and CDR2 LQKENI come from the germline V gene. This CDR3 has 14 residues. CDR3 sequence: CASSPRQETYEQYF. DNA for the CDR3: TGTGCCAGCTCACCAAGACAGGAAACCTACGAGCAGTACTTC.

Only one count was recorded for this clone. The CDR3 spells CASSQVPGSGTKNIQYF. The CDR3 nucleotides read TGTGCCAGCAGTCAGGTACCAGGCTCTGGGACCAAAAACATTCAGTACTTC. The chain couples TRBV6-6 to TRBJ2-4; D remains ambiguous. The CDR3 spans 17 residues. Germline V gene sequence: CDR1 MNHNY, CDR2 SVGAGI (reference sequence). The germline V and J ends were trimmed by 5 bases and 2 bases, with 19 bases remaining between them.

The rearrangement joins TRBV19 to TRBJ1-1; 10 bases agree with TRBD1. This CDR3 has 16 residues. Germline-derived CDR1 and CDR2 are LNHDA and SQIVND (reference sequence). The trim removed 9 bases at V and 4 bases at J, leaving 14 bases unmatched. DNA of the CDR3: TGTGCCAGCAACACTGGACAGGGGGATAGGAGCACTGAAGCTTTCTTT. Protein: CASNTGQGDRSTEAFF.

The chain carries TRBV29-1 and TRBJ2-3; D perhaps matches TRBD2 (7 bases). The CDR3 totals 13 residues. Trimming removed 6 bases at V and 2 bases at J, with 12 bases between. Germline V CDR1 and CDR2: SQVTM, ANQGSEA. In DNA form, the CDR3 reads TGCAGCGTCTGGGGGGGGCCCACAGATACGCAGTATTTT. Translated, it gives CSVWGGPTDTQYF.

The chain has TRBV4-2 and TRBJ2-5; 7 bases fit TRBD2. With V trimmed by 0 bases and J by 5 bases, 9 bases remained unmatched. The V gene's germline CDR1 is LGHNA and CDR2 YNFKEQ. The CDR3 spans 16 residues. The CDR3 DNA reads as TGTGCCAGCAGCCAAGAATGGTTAGCGGGCTCTGAGACCCAGTACTTC. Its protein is CASSQEWLAGSETQYF.

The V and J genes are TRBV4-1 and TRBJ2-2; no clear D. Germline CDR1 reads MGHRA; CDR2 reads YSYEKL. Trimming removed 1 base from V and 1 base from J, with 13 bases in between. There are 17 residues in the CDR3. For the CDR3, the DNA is TGCGCCAGCAGCCAAGGATCATTTGGTTGGAACACCGGGGAGCTGTTTTTT. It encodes CASSQGSFGWNTGELFF.

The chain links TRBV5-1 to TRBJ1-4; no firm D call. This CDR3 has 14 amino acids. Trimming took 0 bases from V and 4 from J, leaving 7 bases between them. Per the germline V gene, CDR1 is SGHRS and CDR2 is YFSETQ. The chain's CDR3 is CASSLGQFNEKLFF. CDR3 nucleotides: TGCGCCAGCAGCTTGGGGCAGTTTAATGAAAAACTGTTTTTT.

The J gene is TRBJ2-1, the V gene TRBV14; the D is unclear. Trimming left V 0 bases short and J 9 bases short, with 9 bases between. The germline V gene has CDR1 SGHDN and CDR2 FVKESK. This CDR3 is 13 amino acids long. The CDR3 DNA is TGTGCCAGCAGCCAAGAGGAAGCTCCTGAGCAGTTCTTC. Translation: CASSQEEAPEQFF.

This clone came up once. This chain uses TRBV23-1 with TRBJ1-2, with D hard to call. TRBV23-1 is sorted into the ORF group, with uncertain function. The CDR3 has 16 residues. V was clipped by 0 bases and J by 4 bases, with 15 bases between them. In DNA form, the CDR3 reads TGCGCCAGCAGTCAATCACCGGAAGTTCGGGGCTATGGCTACACCTTC. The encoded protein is CASSQSPEVRGYGYTF.

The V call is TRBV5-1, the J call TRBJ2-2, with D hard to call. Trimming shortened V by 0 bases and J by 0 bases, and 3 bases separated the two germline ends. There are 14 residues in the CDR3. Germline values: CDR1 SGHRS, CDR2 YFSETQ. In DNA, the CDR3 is TGCGCCAGCAGCTTGGCTACGAACACCGGGGAGCTGTTTTTT. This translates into CASSLATNTGELFF.

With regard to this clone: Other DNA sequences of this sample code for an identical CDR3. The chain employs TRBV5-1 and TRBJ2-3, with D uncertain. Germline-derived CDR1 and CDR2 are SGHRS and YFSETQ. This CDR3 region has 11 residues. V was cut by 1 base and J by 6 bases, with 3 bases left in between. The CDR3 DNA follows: TGCGCCAGCAGCTTGAGGGATACGCAGTATTTT. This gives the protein CASSLRDTQYF.

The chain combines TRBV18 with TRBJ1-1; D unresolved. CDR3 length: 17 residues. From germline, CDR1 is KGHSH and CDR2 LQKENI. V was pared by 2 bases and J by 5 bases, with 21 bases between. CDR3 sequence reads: CASSPGPERALGTEAFF. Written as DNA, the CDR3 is TGTGCCAGCTCACCAGGTCCGGAAAGGGCACTCGGGACTGAAGCTTTCTTT.

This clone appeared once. DNA for the CDR3: TGTGCCATCAGTTCGAGGACGGCCTCTGGAAACACCATATATTTT. Residues: CAISSRTASGNTIYF. The chain carries TRBV10-3 and TRBJ1-3; D uncertain. Deletions cut 5 bases from V and 0 bases from J, with 11 bases between. Germline V gene lookup returns CDR1 ENHRY and CDR2 SYGVKD. There are 15 residues in the CDR3.

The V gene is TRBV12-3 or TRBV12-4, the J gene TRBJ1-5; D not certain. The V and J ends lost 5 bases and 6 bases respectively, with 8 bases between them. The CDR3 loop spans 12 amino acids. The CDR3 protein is CASSEGIQPQHF. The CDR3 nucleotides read TGTGCCAGCAGTGAAGGGATTCAGCCCCAGCATTTT.

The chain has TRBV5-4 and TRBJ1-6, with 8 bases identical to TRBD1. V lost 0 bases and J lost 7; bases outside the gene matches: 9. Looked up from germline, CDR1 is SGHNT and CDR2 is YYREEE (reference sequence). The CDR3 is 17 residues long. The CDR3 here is CASSLENRQGFNSPLHF. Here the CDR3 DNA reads TGTGCCAGCAGCTTGGAGAATCGACAGGGGTTCAATTCACCCCTCCACTTT.

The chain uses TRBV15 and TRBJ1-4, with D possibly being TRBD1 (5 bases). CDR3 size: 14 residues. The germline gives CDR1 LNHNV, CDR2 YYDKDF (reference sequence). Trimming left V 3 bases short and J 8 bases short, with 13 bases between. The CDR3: CATSSLTVKEKLFF. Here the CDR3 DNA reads TGTGCCACCAGCAGCCTGACAGTAAAGGAAAAACTGTTTTTT. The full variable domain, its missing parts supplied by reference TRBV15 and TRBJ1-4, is DAMVIQNPRYQVTQFGKPVTLSCSQTLNHNVMYWYQQKSSQAPKLLFHYYDKDFNNEADTPDNFQSRRPNTSFCFLDIRSPGLGDTAMYLCATSSLTVKEKLFFGSGTQLSVL.

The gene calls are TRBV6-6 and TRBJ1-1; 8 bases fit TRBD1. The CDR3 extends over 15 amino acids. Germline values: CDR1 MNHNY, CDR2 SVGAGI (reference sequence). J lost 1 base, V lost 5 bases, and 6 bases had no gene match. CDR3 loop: CASSTRDRRNTEAFF. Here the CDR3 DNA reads TGTGCCAGCAGTACCCGGGACAGGCGGAACACTGAAGCTTTCTTT.

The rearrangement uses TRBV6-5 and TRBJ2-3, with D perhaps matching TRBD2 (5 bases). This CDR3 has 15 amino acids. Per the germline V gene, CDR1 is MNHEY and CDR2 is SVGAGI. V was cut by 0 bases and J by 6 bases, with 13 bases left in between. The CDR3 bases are TGTGCCAGCAGTTACTCTGCCGGGGATCTGGATACGCAGTATTTT. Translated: CASSYSAGDLDTQYF.

This CDR3 is CASRRLAGGAAGELFF. The CDR3 DNA is TGCGCCAGCAGGAGACTAGCGGGGGGAGCGGCCGGGGAGCTGTTTTTT. The chain couples TRBV5-1 to TRBJ2-2; 13 bases agree with TRBD2. The V gene end was trimmed by 5 bases and the J gene end by 6 bases; junction bases not matched to a gene: 7. The germline CDR1 and CDR2 sequences are SGHRS and YFSETQ. The CDR3 is 16 residues long.

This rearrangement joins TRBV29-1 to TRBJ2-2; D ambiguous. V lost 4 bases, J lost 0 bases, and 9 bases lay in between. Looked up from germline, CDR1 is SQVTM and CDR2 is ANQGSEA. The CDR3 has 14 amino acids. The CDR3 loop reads CSVAGLANTGELFF. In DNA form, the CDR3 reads TGCAGCGTTGCCGGGCTAGCGAACACCGGGGAGCTGTTTTTT.

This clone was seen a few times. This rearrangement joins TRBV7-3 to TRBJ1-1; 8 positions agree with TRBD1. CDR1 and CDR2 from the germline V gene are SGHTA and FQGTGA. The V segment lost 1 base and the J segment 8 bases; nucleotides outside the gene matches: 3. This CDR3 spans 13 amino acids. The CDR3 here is CASSLKGQGEAFF. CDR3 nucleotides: TGTGCCAGCAGCTTAAAAGGACAGGGAGAAGCTTTCTTT.

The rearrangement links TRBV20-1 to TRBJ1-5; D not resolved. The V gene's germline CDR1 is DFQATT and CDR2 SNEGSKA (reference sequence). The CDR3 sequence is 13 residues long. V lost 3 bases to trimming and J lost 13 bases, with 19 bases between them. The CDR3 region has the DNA TGCAGTGCTAGTTATACTCTGGGTGGGATACAGCATTTT. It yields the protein CSASYTLGGIQHF.